Listed here are 28 T cell receptor beta chains from one sample, sequenced in a study of cytomegalovirus exposure and HLA in healthy donors. Clones were sequenced by immunoSEQ multiplex PCR, and TCRdb holds only the in-frame ones, with some missing. Among 250,000 to 400,000 clones, around 90% were seen once, and the ten largest hold roughly 0.88%. Sequencing was carried out using PBMCs. Receptors were obtained from a man younger than 40 in good health and CMV-seronegative.

V is TRBV14 and J is TRBJ1-2; 10 nucleotides line up with TRBD1. V was clipped by 4 bases and J by 7 bases; unmatched bases: 12. Looked up from germline, CDR1 is SGHDN and CDR2 is FVKESK. The CDR3 spans 16 residues. CDR3 amino acids: CASSPPGQGKLSGYTF. CDR3 nucleotides: TGTGCCAGCAGCCCACCGGGACAGGGGAAACTAAGTGGCTACACCTTC. Full variable domain (missing parts from reference TRBV14 and TRBJ1-2): EAGVTQFPSHSVIEKGQTVTLRCDPISGHDNLYWYRRVMGKEIKFLLHFVKESKQDESGMPNNRFLAERTGGTYSTLKVQPAELEDSGVYFCASSPPGQGKLSGYTFGSGTRLTVV.

Here the CDR3 reads CASSQGTVFGYTF. CDR3 DNA sequence: TGTGCCAGCAGCCAAGGGACAGTTTTCGGCTACACCTTC. J is TRBJ1-2 and V is TRBV14; weak D call: TRBD1 (6 bases). V was pared by 1 base and J by 8 bases, with 11 bases between. CDR3 length equals 13 residues. Germline CDR1 and CDR2: SGHDN and FVKESK. Full variable domain (rest looked up from reference TRBV14 and TRBJ1-2): EAGVTQFPSHSVIEKGQTVTLRCDPISGHDNLYWYRRVMGKEIKFLLHFVKESKQDESGMPNNRFLAERTGGTYSTLKVQPAELEDSGVYFCASSQGTVFGYTFGSGTRLTVV.

J is TRBJ2-1 and V is TRBV5-6, with 8 nucleotides matching TRBD1. The V gene end was trimmed by 5 bases and the J gene end by 6 bases; junction bases not matched to a gene: 7. This CDR3 spans 14 amino acids. The V gene's germline CDR1 is SGHDT and CDR2 YYEEEE. CDR3 nucleotide sequence: TGTGCCAGCAGTACCGGGACAGGTATCAATGAGCAGTTCTTC. Protein sequence: CASSTGTGINEQFF. Full variable domain (outside the CDR3, taken from reference TRBV5-6 and TRBJ2-1): DAGVTQSPTHLIKTRGQQVTLRCSPKSGHDTVSWYQQALGQGPQFIFQYYEEEERQRGNFPDRFSGHQFPNYSSELNVNALLLGDSALYLCASSTGTGINEQFFGPGTRLTVL.

The chain has TRBV6-5 and TRBJ2-7, with D tentatively TRBD2 (5 bases). Per the germline V gene, CDR1 is MNHEY and CDR2 is SVGAGI. The V end lost 4 bases, the J end lost 3 bases, and 13 bases lay between the germline ends. The CDR3 runs 14 residues. The CDR3, as DNA: TGTGCCAGCAGTTCGACCAGACTAAGCTACGAGCAGTACTTC. The encoded protein is CASSSTRLSYEQYF.

The chain combines TRBV4-3 with TRBJ2-2, with 7 positions matching TRBD1. Germline lookup yields CDR1 LGHNA and CDR2 YSLEER. V was clipped by 3 bases and J by 7 bases; unmatched bases: 2. The CDR3 has 13 residues. The CDR3 coding sequence is TGCGCCAGCAGCCAGGGGGACAGCGGGGAGCTGTTTTTT. Translation: CASSQGDSGELFF.

CDR3 sequence: CASSPYSLAHQGKDLVANTGELFF. CDR3 coding DNA: TGTGCCAGCTCACCGTACTCCCTCGCGCACCAGGGGAAGGACTTAGTCGCGAACACCGGGGAGCTGTTTTTT. The gene calls are TRBV18 and TRBJ2-2, with D possibly TRBD1 on 6 matching bases. The CDR3 is 24 residues long. CDR1 KGHSH and CDR2 LQKENI come from the germline V gene. Trimming left V 3 bases short and J 0 bases short, with 35 bases between.

The rearrangement joins TRBV6-1 to TRBJ2-7, with 7 nucleotides matching TRBD2. This CDR3 has 14 amino acids. Germline assignment: CDR1 MNHNS and CDR2 SASEGT. V was pared by 3 bases and J by 5 bases, with 7 bases of the junction left unmatched. Here the CDR3 reads CASSDPALADEQYF. The CDR3 DNA reads as TGTGCCAGCAGTGACCCGGCCCTAGCGGACGAGCAGTACTTC.

This rearrangement joins TRBV5-1 to TRBJ1-2; the D gene is possibly TRBD1 (5 bases). Trimming cost V 3 bases and J 7 bases, with 13 bases left between them. This CDR3 comprises 13 residues. Germline CDR1 is SGHRS and CDR2 is YFSETQ. CDR3 region: CASSSGTPGGYTF. Written as DNA, the CDR3 is TGCGCCAGCAGCTCCGGGACTCCCGGTGGCTACACCTTC.

V usage is TRBV19 and J usage is TRBJ1-3; D not resolved. CDR1 and CDR2 (germline): LNHDA, SQIVND (reference sequence). The CDR3 has 12 residues. Written as DNA, the CDR3 is TGTGCTTCGACTGCGTCTGGAAACACCATATATTTT. It translates to CASTASGNTIYF.

V usage is TRBV18 and J usage is TRBJ1-1, with 7 bases identical to TRBD1. The V gene end was trimmed by 5 bases and the J gene end by 1 base; junction bases not matched to a gene: 10. CDR3 length equals 16 residues. Germline V gene sequence: CDR1 KGHSH, CDR2 LQKENI. The CDR3 nucleotides are TGTGCCAGCTCATCCTTAGCCGGGACAGCGAACACTGAAGCTTTCTTT. It yields the protein CASSSLAGTANTEAFF.

This chain links TRBV11-2 with TRBJ2-7; 7 bases align to TRBD1. Germline V gene lookup returns CDR1 SGHAT and CDR2 FQNNGV. The CDR3 is made up of 17 amino acids. V trimming: 4 bases; J trimming: 2 bases; junction bases outside the gene matches: 14. The CDR3 nucleotides read TGTGCCAGCAGCTCAATCCCTACGACAGGGTCCCCCTACGAGCAGTACTTC. Its protein product is CASSSIPTTGSPYEQYF.

The chain carries TRBV7-6 and TRBJ2-3; 8 bases are shared with TRBD2. The CDR3 spans 16 residues. The germline V gene encodes CDR1 SGHVS and CDR2 FNYEAQ. With V trimmed by 5 bases and J by 5 bases, 12 bases remained unmatched. The CDR3 loop reads CASSPSRALAGDTQYF. CDR3 nucleotide sequence: TGTGCCAGCAGCCCTAGCAGGGCGCTAGCGGGAGATACGCAGTATTTT.

The V and J genes are TRBV2 and TRBJ2-7; 8 nucleotides agree with TRBD1. CDR1 SNHLY and CDR2 FYNNEI come from the germline V gene. This CDR3 has 12 amino acids. V dropped 5 bases and J dropped 6; count of bases not matched to a gene: 3. CDR3 sequence reads: CASSLGTGEQYF. DNA for the CDR3: TGTGCCAGCAGTCTCGGGACAGGCGAGCAGTACTTC. Supplemented by reference TRBV2 and TRBJ2-7, the full variable domain reads EPEVTQTPSHQVTQMGQEVILRCVPISNHLYFYWYRQILGQKVEFLVSFYNNEISEKSEIFDDQFSVERPDGSNFTLKIRSTKLEDSAMYFCASSLGTGEQYFGPGTRLTVT.

This clone was counted a single time. V and J are TRBV29-1 and TRBJ1-1; 8 bases map to TRBD1. V shed 4 bases and J 0 bases; nucleotides not matched to a gene: 4. The V gene's germline CDR1 is SQVTM and CDR2 ANQGSEA. The CDR3 has 14 residues. The CDR3, as DNA: TGCAGCGTTGGCTGGACAGGGATGAACACTGAAGCTTTCTTT. Amino acid sequence: CSVGWTGMNTEAFF.

The rearrangement links TRBV5-6 to TRBJ2-1, with 10 bases matching TRBD1. CDR3 length equals 18 residues. V trimming: 4 bases; J trimming: 0 bases; junction bases outside the gene matches: 10. Per germline, CDR1 SGHDT and CDR2 YYEEEE. The DNA of the CDR3 is TGTGCCAGCAGCCTTGACAGGGGGCCCATTAGCTCCTACAATGAGCAGTTCTTC. It encodes CASSLDRGPISSYNEQFF.

The chain links TRBV6-5 to TRBJ2-7; 10 positions match TRBD1. The CDR3 length is 15 residues. In germline, CDR1 is MNHEY, CDR2 SVGAGI. Germline trimming cut 5 bases from V and 2 bases from J; bases unmatched to any gene: 6. CDR3 sequence: CASSRRDRGAYEQYF. The DNA for the CDR3 is TGTGCCAGCAGTCGCCGGGACAGGGGCGCCTACGAGCAGTACTTC.

The V call is TRBV5-4, the J call TRBJ2-7, with D hard to call. Germline-derived CDR1 and CDR2 are SGHNT and YYREEE (reference sequence). The CDR3 is made up of 14 amino acids. V lost 0 bases and J 1 base, leaving 8 bases between the germline ends. CDR3 loop: CASSLASASYEQYF. CDR3 sequence (DNA): TGTGCCAGCAGCTTGGCCAGTGCATCCTACGAGCAGTACTTC.

The V gene is TRBV2, the J gene TRBJ1-1; possibly TRBD1 for D (6 bases). Germline V gene lookup returns CDR1 SNHLY and CDR2 FYNNEI. Trimming pared 6 bases from V and 4 bases from J, leaving 18 bases between. This CDR3 region has 15 residues. The CDR3 region is CASRKEGGKITEAFF. The CDR3 bases are TGTGCCAGCAGGAAAGAGGGGGGGAAGATCACTGAAGCTTTCTTT.

CDR3 bases: TGTGCCAGCTCACACGACTTGTCGAGCTCCTACAATGAGCAGTTCTTC. Its translation is CASSHDLSSSYNEQFF. The chain couples TRBV18 to TRBJ2-1; D remains ambiguous. Germline V CDR1 and CDR2: KGHSH, LQKENI. V lost 4 bases and J lost 0, with 13 bases in between. This CDR3 spans 16 amino acids.

Written as DNA, the CDR3 is TGCGCCAGCAGCCAAGATTCAGGGATTCAGCCCCAGCATTTT. This translates into CASSQDSGIQPQHF. The rearrangement joins TRBV4-1 to TRBJ1-5, with a possible D match to TRBD1 (5 bases). CDR1 MGHRA and CDR2 YSYEKL come from the germline V gene. The CDR3 runs to 14 residues. V lost 0 bases, J lost 6 bases, and 9 bases lay in between.

The genes are TRBV5-6 and TRBJ1-2; D is possibly TRBD1 (6 bases). CDR1 and CDR2 from the germline V gene are SGHDT and YYEEEE. Trimming took 4 bases from V and 6 from J, leaving 19 bases between them. The CDR3 has 15 amino acids. CDR3 DNA: TGTGCCAGCAGCCTGGGGCAGGGGATCGTCAATGGCTACACCTTC. Translated, it gives CASSLGQGIVNGYTF.

Only one count was recorded for this clone. The chain employs TRBV5-4 and TRBJ1-6; D is unresolved. The CDR3 runs 17 residues. Germline CDR1 is SGHNT and CDR2 is YYREEE (reference sequence). Trimming took off 4 bases at V and 0 bases at J, with 14 bases between the two ends. CDR3 sequence: CASSPVGPSSYNSPLHF. The CDR3 nucleotides read TGTGCCAGCAGCCCCGTCGGTCCGAGCTCCTATAATTCACCCCTCCACTTT.

This clone was seen a few times. V gene TRBV27 combines with J gene TRBJ1-2; D is perhaps TRBD1 (6 bases). Germline V gives CDR1 MNHEY, CDR2 SMNVEV (reference sequence). The CDR3 spans 13 residues. The V end was cut by 4 bases, the J end by 5 bases, with 11 bases between. The CDR3 here is CASSSGQIYGYTF. The CDR3 DNA sequence: TGTGCCAGCAGTTCCGGACAGATTTATGGCTACACCTTC.

This chain joins TRBV5-3 and TRBJ1-2; D unresolved. TRBV5-3 is an ORF, and what it does is uncertain. The V and J ends lost 8 bases and 6 bases respectively, with 17 bases between them. This CDR3 comprises 13 residues. The CDR3 reads CASSRTPTDGYTF. The CDR3 nucleotides read TGTGCCAGCAGCCGAACCCCAACGGATGGCTACACCTTC.

This chain uses TRBV14 with TRBJ2-4, with TRBD2 matching 7 bases. Germline trimming cut 1 base from V and 3 bases from J; bases unmatched to any gene: 6. The V gene's germline CDR1 is SGHDN and CDR2 FVKESK. The CDR3 covers 16 residues. The CDR3 DNA follows: TGTGCCAGCAGCCAAGTCGAAGAGCGGGGCAAAAACATTCAGTACTTC. Translating it yields CASSQVEERGKNIQYF.

V is TRBV2 and J is TRBJ1-4; D is unclear. CDR1 and CDR2 from the germline V gene are SNHLY and FYNNEI. With 7 bases removed from V and 4 bases from J, the gap between germline ends came to 16 bases. The CDR3 sequence is 15 residues long. CDR3 loop: CASIGNSRLNEKLFF. CDR3 DNA: TGTGCCAGCATCGGGAACAGTCGCCTTAATGAAAAACTGTTTTTT.

The V gene is TRBV11-2, the J gene TRBJ2-1, with TRBD2 identical over 7 bases. J gave up 4 bases and V 5 bases, and 8 bases lay outside the gene matches. The CDR3 contains 15 residues. Germline CDR1 and CDR2: SGHAT and FQNNGV. DNA of the CDR3: TGTGCCAGCAGCCCACCCGGGACTATTTACAATGAGCAGTTCTTC. It is translated as CASSPPGTIYNEQFF.

The CDR3 DNA sequence: TGTGCCAGCAGCCAGGGGACCTACAATGAGCAGTTCTTC. Protein: CASSQGTYNEQFF. The chain employs TRBV7-2 and TRBJ2-1, with a weak D call TRBD1 (6 bases). Germline V gene data show CDR1 as SGHTA and CDR2 as FQGNSA. The CDR3 has 13 residues. Between the trimmed V and J ends, which lost 5 bases and 2 bases, there was a span of 7 bases.